The 10 T cell receptor beta chains in this list originate from one sample, sequenced in a study of T cell clonality in common variable immunodeficiency. Some clones are missing from TCRdb's copy, which holds only in-frame ones; the method was immunoSEQ multiplex PCR. This sample includes about 31,000 clones with no singletons; its ten biggest clones take up approximately 3.9%. The sample consisted of peripheral blood mononuclear cells. Receptor source: a person aged 18 to 70 in good health.

Concerning this clone itself: Read sequence stops 3 residues before the CDR3 end, and the germline J gene provides the missing end. The chain combines TRBV7-3 with TRBJ1-2; D possibly corresponds to TRBD1 (5 bases). CDR1 is SGHTA, CDR2 FQGTGA, per germline. This CDR3 is 14 amino acids long. CDR3: CASSFQGIGDTYTF. The CDR3 bases that were read are TGTGCCAGCAGCTTTCAGGGAATTGGAGATACC.

This clone was recorded many times. The read gets to within 3 residues of the CDR3 end, and the germline J gene fills in the rest. The chain links TRBV5-1 to TRBJ2-2; TRBD2 is a possible D gene (6 bases). The germline V gene encodes CDR1 SGHRS and CDR2 YFSETQ. This CDR3 has 15 residues. The CDR3 DNA, read in part, is TGCGCCAGCAGCTTGGCCGGGACTTATAATTCACCG. It translates to CASSLAGTYNSP. The full CDR3 reads CASSLAGTYNSPLFF.

This clone was found many times. The CDR3 extends 3 residues past the end of the read, so its final part is completed from the germline J gene. J is TRBJ2-1 and V is TRBV5-1; 7 bases line up with TRBD2. V gave up 1 base and J gave up 0 bases; unmatched junction bases: 7. Germline CDR1 and CDR2: SGHRS and YFSETQ. This CDR3 is 17 amino acids long. The CDR3 sequence: CASSLLAGVGSYNEQFF. CDR3 bases read: TGCGCCAGCAGCTTGCTCGCGGGAGTTGGCTCCTACAATGAG. Supplemented by reference TRBV5-1 and TRBJ2-1, the full variable domain reads KAGVTQTPRYLIKTRGQQVTLSCSPISGHRSVSWYQQTPGQGLQFLFEYFSETQRNKGNFPGRFSGRQFSNSRSEMNVSTLELGDSALYLCASSLLAGVGSYNEQFFGPGTRLTVL.

This clone was observed many times. The sequenced fragment ends 3 residues before the CDR3 boundary, so the rest is inferred from the germline J gene. The chain combines TRBV5-1 with TRBJ1-4; a weak D match, TRBD1 (5 bases). The CDR3 has 15 amino acids. V was trimmed by 0 bases and J by 8 bases, leaving 14 bases between them. Per germline, CDR1 SGHRS and CDR2 YFSETQ. CDR3 DNA (partial): TGCGCCAGCAGCTTGGGGCTTTCTGGGGGGGAAAAA. Encoded protein: CASSLGLSGGEK. The entire CDR3 reads CASSLGLSGGEKLFF.

At least ten counts were recorded for this clone. The read terminates 3 residues before the CDR3 end, so the remaining end is supplied by the germline J gene. The chain has TRBV20-1 and TRBJ2-3; D may be TRBD2 (6 bases). V lost 1 base, J lost 4 bases, and 18 bases lay in between. The CDR3 contains 16 residues. The germline gives CDR1 DFQATT, CDR2 SNEGSKA (reference sequence). The sequenced CDR3 bases are TGCAGTGCTAGAGTGGGGCGGGGAGGAAAGGCAGATACG. Residues: CSARVGRGGKADT. The complete CDR3 sequence is CSARVGRGGKADTQYF.

This clone has at least ten counts. The read terminates 3 residues before the CDR3 end, so the remaining end is supplied by the germline J gene. The V gene is TRBV7-9, the J gene TRBJ1-1; D gene uncertain. V was trimmed by 8 bases and J by 3 bases, leaving 7 bases between them. CDR1 and CDR2 from the germline V gene are SEHNR and FQNEAQ (reference sequence). The CDR3 runs 11 residues. This CDR3 reads CASLRDTEAFF. The CDR3 bases that were read are TGTGCCAGCCTGCGGGACACTGAA.

This clone occurred many times. The CDR3 goes on 3 residues after the read ends, and that part is filled in from the germline J gene. The rearrangement joins TRBV20-1 to TRBJ2-5; maybe TRBD2 (5 bases). The V gene lost 6 bases and the J gene lost 5 bases, with 13 bases spanning the gap. The CDR3 has 12 residues. Germline CDR1 reads DFQATT; CDR2 reads SNEGSKA (reference sequence). The CDR3 sequence: CSADLERETQYF. The CDR3 bases that were read are TGCAGTGCCGATCTAGAGCGGGAGACC.

This clone has a count of ten or more. The read halts 3 residues ahead of the CDR3 end, with the missing end drawn from the germline J gene. The chain links TRBV7-9 to TRBJ2-5; 7 bases match TRBD1. Germline lookup yields CDR1 SEHNR and CDR2 FQNEAQ (reference sequence). This CDR3 is built from 15 residues. The V segment lost 5 bases and the J segment 1 base; nucleotides outside the gene matches: 7. Partial CDR3 DNA: TGTGCCAGCAGCGCCGGGACAGCCCTCCAAGAGACC. It codes for CASSAGTALQET. The whole CDR3 sequence reads CASSAGTALQETQYF. Together with reference TRBV7-9 and TRBJ2-5, the CDR3 gives the full variable domain: DTGVSQNPRHKITKRGQNVTFRCDPISEHNRLYWYRQTLGQGPEFLTYFQNEAQLEKSRLLSDRFSAERPKGSFSTLEIQRTEQGDSAMYLCASSAGTALQETQYFGPGTRLLVL.

This clone was picked up many times. The CDR3 is cut off 3 residues early in the read; its end comes from the germline J gene. V usage is TRBV5-4 and J usage is TRBJ1-1; unclear D gene. Germline V gene lookup returns CDR1 SGHNT and CDR2 YYREEE (reference sequence). Trimming stripped 5 bases from V and 1 base from J, with 9 bases between. CDR3 length: 13 amino acids. The DNA read from the CDR3 is TGTGCCAGCAGTCTGTTCCCGAACACTGAA. Translating it yields CASSLFPNTE. The CDR3, in full, reads CASSLFPNTEAFF.

At least ten counts were recorded for this clone. The read terminates 3 residues ahead of where the CDR3 ends, so the germline J gene completes it. J is TRBJ2-2 and V is TRBV20-1, with D possibly matching TRBD2 (7 bases). V was trimmed by 1 base and J by 3 bases, leaving 12 bases between them. CDR3 size: 15 residues. Germline-derived CDR1 and CDR2 are DFQATT and SNEGSKA (reference sequence). The CDR3 reads CSARVGGADTGELFF. The CDR3 bases that were read are TGCAGTGCTAGAGTGGGGGGGGCCGACACCGGGGAG.